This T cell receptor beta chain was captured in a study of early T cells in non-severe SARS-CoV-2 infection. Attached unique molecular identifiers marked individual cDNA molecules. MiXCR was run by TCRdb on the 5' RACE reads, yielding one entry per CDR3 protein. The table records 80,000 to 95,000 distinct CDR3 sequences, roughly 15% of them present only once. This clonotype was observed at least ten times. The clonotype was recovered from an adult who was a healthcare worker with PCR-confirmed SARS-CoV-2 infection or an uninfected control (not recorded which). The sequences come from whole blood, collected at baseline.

In nucleotides, the CDR3 is TGCGCCAGCAGCCCCGGAACAACGAGGGGTGGGAGAAATGAAAAACTGTTTTTT. Protein sequence: CASSPGTTRGGRNEKLFF. The rearrangement joins TRBV5-1 to TRBJ1-4; tentatively, D is TRBD1 (5 bases). The V gene lost 4 bases and the J gene lost 5 bases, with 24 bases spanning the gap. The CDR3 consists of 18 residues. CDR1 is SGHRS and CDR2 is YFSETQ in the germline V gene. Supplemented by reference TRBV5-1 and TRBJ1-4, the full variable domain reads KAGVTQTPRYLIKTRGQQVTLSCSPISGHRSVSWYQQTPGQGLQFLFEYFSETQRNKGNFPGRFSGRQFSNSRSEMNVSTLELGDSALYLCASSPGTTRGGRNEKLFFGSGTQLSVL.